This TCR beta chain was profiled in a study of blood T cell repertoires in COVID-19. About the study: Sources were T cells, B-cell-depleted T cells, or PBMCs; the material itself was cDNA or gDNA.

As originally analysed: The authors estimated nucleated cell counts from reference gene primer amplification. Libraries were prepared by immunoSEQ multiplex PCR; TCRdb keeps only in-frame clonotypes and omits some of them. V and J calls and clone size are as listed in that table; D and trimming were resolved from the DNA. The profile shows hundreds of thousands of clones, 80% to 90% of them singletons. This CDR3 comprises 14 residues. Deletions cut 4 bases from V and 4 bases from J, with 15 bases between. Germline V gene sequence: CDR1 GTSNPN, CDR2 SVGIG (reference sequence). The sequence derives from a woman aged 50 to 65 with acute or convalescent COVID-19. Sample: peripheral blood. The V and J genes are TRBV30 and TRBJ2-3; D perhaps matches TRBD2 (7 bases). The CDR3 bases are TGTGCCTGGACCTCACGAGGGGGGGCAGATACGCAGTATTTT. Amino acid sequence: CAWTSRGGADTQYF.